This record concerns one TCR beta chain sequence. The sample holds one count of this clone. Which antigen it targets is not known. Base qualities are not provided; no much larger clone lies one nucleotide away. For CDR1 and CDR2, the germline V gene lists LGHNA and YSLEER. For this chain, trimming is 3 bases at the V end and 5 bases at the J end, and the number of junction bases without a gene match is 6. Its CDR3 holds 16 amino acids, cysteine through phenylalanine. Only the CDR3 DNA is retained, 48 bases long and in frame from the first base. The data originate from a study of PD-L1 blockade in urothelial cancer (TCRdb year 2017). Background on the whole study: All patients started therapy in the mid-2010s and received atezolizumab 1,200 mg intravenously every 3 weeks. In the same patients, whole exome sequencing and RNA sequencing of pretreatment tumors were performed in addition to TCR sequencing. Patients had an ECOG performance status of 0 or 1 and had received between 0 and 3 prior chemotherapy regimens. Pretreatment blood TCR-seq was available for about 27 patients, at least one posttreatment blood collection was obtained for 24 patients, and tumor TCR-seq was available for 24 patients. Blood samples gave a median of about 130,000 T cells and tens of thousands of unique TCRs, with a median clonality of approximately 0.08. TCR sequencing covered pretreatment tumor samples and matched, serially collected peripheral blood taken before and after atezolizumab treatment. About 85% of the roughly 29 patients were males with bladder-origin urothelial cancer, and 18 of 29 reported a prior smoking history. Durable clinical benefit was defined as a progression-free survival longer than 6 months, and TCR features were additionally tested against progression-free survival and overall survival. Somatic, immune and clinical correlates of response to PD-L1 blockade with atezolizumab in urothelial cancer were the focus of an exploratory multi-omic analysis. Blood samples were analyzed at two time points: 3 weeks after treatment start (second dose) and 6 weeks after treatment start. Durable clinical benefit was achieved by nine patients and was not achieved by 20 patients.

Overall study results and their limits: Improved progression-free and overall survival was found to be associated with pretreatment peripheral blood TCR clonality below the median. Among patients with durable benefit, tumor-associated TCR clones showed greater expansion in peripheral blood 3 weeks after treatment started (n = 22, p = 0.022). Because the sample size was small (n ≈ 27) and many exploratory analyses were performed, the results are intended to be hypothesis-generating.

To estimate absolute template abundance from read counts, synthetic TCR analog templates were spiked into each PCR. Using the immunoSEQ assay, TCRbeta CDR3 regions were amplified from genomic DNA with bias-controlled V and J gene primers. Rearranged TCRbeta segments were sequenced at approximately 20X coverage. The authors' pipeline ran thus. Clustering was used to correct sequencing errors, and CDR3s were annotated against IMGT so that V, D and J genes could be assigned. Downstream analyses used only productive TCRbeta rearrangements and left out out-of-frame or stop-codon sequences. Clonality was computed as one minus Shannon entropy normalized by the log of the number of unique productive sequences. Clones differing between time points or between blood and tumor were identified using Fisher's exact test with Benjamini-Hochberg correction, with an adjusted p below 0.01 applied as the threshold. Entries here come from immuneACCESS through TCRdb and include only in-frame sequences with V and J called. Some clones fail to appear in such tables; in the studies checked, an unresolved V gene covers under half of the shortfall, and the cause of the remainder is unknown. For V, J and clone size, that table is used; D and trimming come from the DNA. This sample comprises about 25,000 clones, 82% of them detected only once. Together, the top ten hold more than 1.5% of the sample.

The time point label corresponds to: peripheral blood 6 weeks after treatment start. A cohort of 25 to 35 patients with locally advanced or metastatic urothelial carcinoma, treated at Memorial Sloan Kettering on a trial protocol, was included. Peripheral blood mononuclear cells were collected pretreatment and during treatment, with between 1 and 8 total time points obtained per patient. The Qiagen DNeasy Blood extraction kit was used to purify genomic DNA from total PBMCs and tumor samples. PBMCs were collected pretreatment and during treatment, and were isolated and stored as previously described.

The receptor comes from a man between 65 and 79 years old with urothelial cancer. This receptor chain uses TRBV4-3 and TRBJ2-1; TRBD2 matches 11 bases in the middle. The specimen was PBMCs, collected around atezolizumab (anti-PD-L1) treatment. DNA sequence: TGCGCCAGCAGCCATAAATTAGCGGGAGGGAACAATGAGCAGTTCTTC. Translated, it gives CASSHKLAGGNNEQFF.